One T cell receptor beta chain is described in this entry. The antigen it recognizes is unknown. Per-base qualities were not stored, and no clone one base away is much larger. Other DNA sequences from this sample encode an identical CDR3 as well. TCRbeta CDR3 regions were amplified from genomic DNA by means of the immunoSEQ Assay, a bias-controlled multiplex PCR. Regarding the original processing steps: The number of nucleated cells in each sample was estimated by amplification of reference gene primers within the assay. To quantify the absolute abundance of each unique TCRbeta CDR3 rearrangement, sequence reads were collapsed and filtered. For each sample, productive Simpson clonality was calculated as the square root of Simpson's diversity index across productive rearrangements. The table was pulled from immuneACCESS by TCRdb, which kept in-frame rearrangements only. Such tables lose some clones; where checked, under half of the loss comes from unresolved V genes, and the rest has no known cause. The V and J calls and clone size come from that table; D and trimming were worked out from the DNA. The sample table contains about 140,000 clones; only one count was recorded for 70% to 80% of them. The top ten constitute roughly 9% of the sample.

The data were taken from a study of blood T cell repertoires in COVID-19 (dated by TCRdb to the early 2020s). Notes on the research overall: The collaborator samples originated in the United States, Italy and Spain and spanned the acute and convalescent phases of COVID-19. Where available, HLA class I and class II types were obtained from metadata supplied by the sample provider rather than from assay-based typing. Subjects who had been exposed to COVID-19, were actively infected with it, or had recovered from it provided the deeply sampled blood TCRbeta repertoires that made up the dataset. A freely available public database, intended as a resource for researchers studying the immune response to SARS-CoV-2, is where the repertoires were released. Sample metadata almost always included a de-identified subject ID, COVID-19 status, age in years and sex. The material from the prospective study consisted of cDNA or gDNA derived from T cells, B-cell-depleted T cells, or PBMCs. Samples came from the ongoing ImmuneRACE study (first 160 participants) plus 1,254 subjects from 6 global collaborators.

What the research found in general, with its limitations: The quantity of clinical and demographic metadata differed by source and by participant and was supplied without curation.

Collaborating institutions collected whole blood in K2EDTA tubes following their own protocols. Collaborator samples were shipped for TCRbeta analysis as frozen whole blood, isolated PBMCs, or DNA extracted from either sample type. Sample: peripheral blood. This clonotype was sampled from a woman aged 50 to 65 with active or convalescent COVID-19.

The nucleotides are TGTGCCAGCAGTCCCGGGAGGTCTAATGAAAAACTGTTTTTT. Translated, it reads CASSPGRSNEKLFF. The chain uses TRBV6-6 and TRBJ1-4, with the D segment identity uncertain. Sequences MNHNY (CDR1) and SVGAGI (CDR2) are obtained from the germline V gene (reference sequence). Measured from the cysteine to the phenylalanine, the CDR3 is 14 residues long. This entry keeps only the CDR3 DNA: 42 bases, framed from base 1. V is pared back by 5 bases and J by 3 bases, with 10 bases lying between the germline termini.